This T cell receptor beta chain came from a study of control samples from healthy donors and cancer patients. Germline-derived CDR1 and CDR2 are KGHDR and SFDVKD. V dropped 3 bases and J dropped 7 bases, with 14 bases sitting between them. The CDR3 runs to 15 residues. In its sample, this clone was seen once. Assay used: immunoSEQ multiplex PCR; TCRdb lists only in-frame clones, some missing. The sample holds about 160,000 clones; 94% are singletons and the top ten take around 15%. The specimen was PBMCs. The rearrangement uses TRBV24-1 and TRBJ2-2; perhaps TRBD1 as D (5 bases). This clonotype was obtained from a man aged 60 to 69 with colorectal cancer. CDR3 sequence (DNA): TGTGCCACCAGTGATCCTGACAGACCGGGCGGGGAGCTGTTTTTT. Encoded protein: CATSDPDRPGGELFF.